Below are 24 T cell receptor beta chains sequenced from a single sample in a study of shared clonotypes between healthy human individuals. TCRdb's table, derived via immunoSEQ multiplex PCR, lists solely in-frame clones and lacks some. The sample yields around 1.4 million clones, 98% seen once. The sample consisted of naive CD4+ T cells sorted from blood. The subset is: CD45RA+ positively selected. The receptors stem from a man aged 25-45 years in good health.

The chain has TRBV5-5 and TRBJ1-5; D not resolved. CDR3 length equals 14 residues. Trimming took off 1 base at V and 7 bases at J, with 12 bases between the two ends. Germline assignment: CDR1 SGHKS and CDR2 YYEKEE (reference sequence). Here the CDR3 reads CASSLLPGAQPQHF. The CDR3 region has the DNA TGTGCCAGCAGCTTGTTGCCTGGAGCCCAGCCCCAGCATTTT.

On this clone itself: Other DNA sequences from this sample encode an identical CDR3 as well. The chain carries TRBV18 and TRBJ2-2, with 8 nucleotides matching TRBD2. CDR3 length: 15 amino acids. Germline values: CDR1 KGHSH, CDR2 LQKENI. V was pared by 3 bases and J by 0 bases, with 0 bases of the junction left unmatched. Here the CDR3 reads CASSPGLANTGELFF. CDR3 DNA sequence: TGTGCCAGCTCACCGGGACTAGCGAACACCGGGGAGCTGTTTTTT.

The chain couples TRBV11-2 to TRBJ2-7; maybe TRBD2 (5 bases). V lost 1 base to trimming and J lost 2 bases, with 9 bases between them. CDR1 is SGHAT, CDR2 FQNNGV, per germline. CDR3 length equals 14 residues. The CDR3 nucleotides read TGTGCCAGCAGCTTAGGTGCGGGTCCCTACGAGCAGTACTTC. This encodes CASSLGAGPYEQYF.

The CDR3 bases are TGTGCCAGCAGCATCACTAGCGGGAGTTTGGGCGAGCAGTACTTC. As protein: CASSITSGSLGEQYF. This chain connects TRBV11-3 to TRBJ2-7; 11 nucleotides agree with TRBD2. V lost 5 bases and J lost 6; bases outside the gene matches: 9. Per the germline V gene, CDR1 is SGHNT and CDR2 is YENEEA. The CDR3 covers 15 residues.

This chain links TRBV5-1 with TRBJ1-5; no reliable D call. Germline lookup yields CDR1 SGHRS and CDR2 YFSETQ. The germline V and J ends were trimmed by 0 bases and 2 bases, with 9 bases remaining between them. The CDR3 is 15 residues long. The DNA for the CDR3 is TGCGCCAGCAGCTTGGACGGGTTCGGCAATCAGCCCCAGCATTTT. Its translation is CASSLDGFGNQPQHF.

The chain uses TRBV6-1 and TRBJ2-3, with 11 positions matching TRBD2. Germline trimming cut 7 bases from V and 2 bases from J; bases unmatched to any gene: 5. The CDR3 has 15 amino acids. From germline, CDR1 is MNHNS and CDR2 SASEGT. The CDR3 protein is CASTRGLAATDTQYF. Here the CDR3 DNA reads TGTGCCAGCACACGGGGACTAGCGGCCACAGATACGCAGTATTTT.

V usage is TRBV15 and J usage is TRBJ2-1, with TRBD2 identical over 7 bases. In germline, CDR1 is LNHNV, CDR2 YYDKDF (reference sequence). This CDR3 spans 18 amino acids. After removal of 1 base from V and 3 bases from J, the junction contained 12 bases not matched to a gene. The CDR3 is CATSRGPGTTQDYNEQFF. Here the CDR3 DNA reads TGTGCCACCAGCAGAGGGCCCGGGACTACTCAGGACTACAATGAGCAGTTCTTC. The variable domain in full, with the rest retrieved from reference TRBV15 and TRBJ2-1, is DAMVIQNPRYQVTQFGKPVTLSCSQTLNHNVMYWYQQKSSQAPKLLFHYYDKDFNNEADTPDNFQSRRPNTSFCFLDIRSPGLGDTAMYLCATSRGPGTTQDYNEQFFGPGTRLTVL.

The chain carries TRBV5-4 and TRBJ2-7, with 8 positions matching TRBD2. Trimming took 3 bases from V and 0 from J; bases not matched to a gene: 8. This CDR3 is 16 amino acids long. Germline loops: CDR1 SGHNT, CDR2 YYREEE (reference sequence). The CDR3 here is CASSWGLSGNSYEQYF. DNA for the CDR3: TGTGCCAGCAGCTGGGGGCTTAGCGGGAACTCCTACGAGCAGTACTTC.

The chain has TRBV28 and TRBJ1-5; a weak D match, TRBD1 (5 bases). The CDR3 loop spans 15 amino acids. V lost 1 base, J lost 10 bases, and 17 bases lay in between. Germline V gene lookup returns CDR1 MDHEN and CDR2 SYDVKM. The CDR3: CASSLSNRLSEPQHF. The CDR3 region has the DNA TGTGCCAGCAGTTTATCAAACAGGCTTTCAGAACCCCAGCATTTT.

This rearrangement joins TRBV10-3 to TRBJ2-7, with 7 positions matching TRBD1. CDR1 and CDR2 (germline): ENHRY, SYGVKD. CDR3 length equals 15 residues. V shed 10 bases, J shed 5 bases, and the junction held 17 bases outside the gene matches. In nucleotides, the CDR3 is TGTGCCACGGAAGGGGAGTGGGACAGCCAAAACGAGCAGTACTTC. This encodes CATEGEWDSQNEQYF.

The chain employs TRBV7-9 and TRBJ1-1, with D possibly being TRBD1 (6 bases). This CDR3 comprises 13 residues. The germline CDR1 and CDR2 sequences are SEHNR and FQNEAQ (reference sequence). Trimming left V 2 bases short and J 6 bases short, with 10 bases between. CDR3 DNA sequence: TGTGCCAGCAGCTTATCGGGGGGCTCTGAAGCTTTCTTT. It encodes CASSLSGGSEAFF.

The gene calls are TRBV29-1 and TRBJ2-1; perhaps TRBD2 as D (5 bases). V shed 5 bases and J shed 6 bases, with 23 bases lying between them. Germline V CDR1 and CDR2: SQVTM, ANQGSEA. The CDR3 is 16 amino acids. CDR3 sequence reads: CSVPAKRSRGLNEQFF. DNA for the CDR3: TGCAGCGTTCCAGCTAAGCGGTCCCGAGGGCTCAATGAGCAGTTCTTC.

V gene TRBV10-1 combines with J gene TRBJ2-1; D unclear. Germline assignment: CDR1 WNHNN and CDR2 SYGVQD (reference sequence). The CDR3 totals 12 residues. The V end was cut by 8 bases, the J end by 9 bases, with 14 bases between. The CDR3 is CASSARFGEQFF. The CDR3 bases are TGCGCCAGCTCGGCTAGATTTGGTGAGCAGTTCTTC.

This clone was seen only once. The chain uses TRBV2 and TRBJ2-3, with 11 positions matching TRBD2. V dropped 8 bases and J dropped 0; count of bases not matched to a gene: 7. The CDR3 has 16 residues. Germline V gene data show CDR1 as SNHLY and CDR2 as FYNNEI. CDR3 amino acids: CASPLAGGTSTDTQYF. The CDR3 DNA reads TGTGCCAGCCCTCTAGCGGGAGGCACTAGCACAGATACGCAGTATTTT.

The chain uses TRBV2 and TRBJ1-2, with a possible D match to TRBD1 (5 bases). The CDR3 spans 16 residues. CDR1 is SNHLY and CDR2 is FYNNEI in the germline V gene. V lost 0 bases and J lost 7, with 18 bases in between. CDR3 coding DNA: TGTGCCAGCAGTGAAGCGGGGTCCGGAGGGGTTGGTGGCTACACCTTC. This encodes CASSEAGSGGVGGYTF.

This rearrangement joins TRBV10-3 to TRBJ1-2; D is ambiguous. Germline CDR1 ENHRY, CDR2 SYGVKD. The CDR3 sequence is 15 residues long. Trimming removed 0 bases at V and 0 bases at J, with 8 bases between. For the CDR3, the DNA is TGTGCCATCAGTGAGTCAGGTGAAGCTAACTATGGCTACACCTTC. This encodes CAISESGEANYGYTF.

This rearrangement joins TRBV18 to TRBJ1-4, with 8 bases matching TRBD1. The junction had 8 bases not matched to a gene; V was cut back by 3 bases and J by 2 bases. This CDR3 has 17 amino acids. Germline CDR1 KGHSH, CDR2 LQKENI. The CDR3 loop reads CASSPRAGGRTNEKLFF. The CDR3 DNA follows: TGTGCCAGCTCACCCCGGGCAGGGGGCAGGACTAATGAAAAACTGTTTTTT.

In its sample, this clone was seen once. This sample also contains other DNA sequences that code for the same CDR3. This chain uses TRBV15 with TRBJ2-7, with D uncertain. CDR3 size: 13 residues. V lost 3 bases, J lost 1 base, and 7 bases lay in between. CDR1 and CDR2 from the germline V gene are LNHNV and YYDKDF (reference sequence). The DNA for the CDR3 is TGTGCCACCAGCAGGGACCAATCCTACGAGCAGTACTTC. Its translation is CATSRDQSYEQYF. Looking up the rest from reference TRBV15 and TRBJ2-7 gives the full variable domain: DAMVIQNPRYQVTQFGKPVTLSCSQTLNHNVMYWYQQKSSQAPKLLFHYYDKDFNNEADTPDNFQSRRPNTSFCFLDIRSPGLGDTAMYLCATSRDQSYEQYFGPGTRLTVT.

The chain recombines TRBV28 with TRBJ1-5, with 10 nucleotides matching TRBD1. The J segment lost 3 bases and the V segment lost 4 bases, leaving 15 bases of the junction unmatched. CDR3 length: 19 amino acids. Germline CDR1 and CDR2: MDHEN and SYDVKM. CDR3 coding DNA: TGTGCCAGCAGTTCCACCCGGACAGGGGGTCACCCCTCCAATCAGCCCCAGCATTTT. This sequence encodes CASSSTRTGGHPSNQPQHF.

The chain recombines TRBV18 with TRBJ1-3, with D tentatively TRBD1 (5 bases). CDR3 size: 13 residues. V was clipped by 7 bases and J by 2 bases, with 9 bases between them. Germline values: CDR1 KGHSH, CDR2 LQKENI. The CDR3 DNA reads as TGTGCCAGCTTTACGGGGGCTGGAAACACCATATATTTT. This sequence encodes CASFTGAGNTIYF.

The rearrangement joins TRBV7-8 to TRBJ2-7; TRBD1 agrees at 7 bases. Germline lookup yields CDR1 SGHVS and CDR2 FQNEAQ. This CDR3 has 16 residues. V was pared by 5 bases and J by 4 bases, with 14 bases of the junction left unmatched. CDR3 sequence: CASSTDRARFKYEQYF. In DNA, the CDR3 is TGTGCCAGCAGCACAGACAGGGCTCGCTTTAAATACGAGCAGTACTTC.

This clone was picked up one time. V is TRBV2 and J is TRBJ1-2; D not resolved. Trimming shortened V by 0 bases and J by 4 bases, and 12 bases separated the two germline ends. Per the germline V gene, CDR1 is SNHLY and CDR2 is FYNNEI. The CDR3 is 15 amino acids. In DNA, the CDR3 is TGTGCCAGCAGTGAAGCGCGGTCCTTTGGCTATGGCTACACCTTC. It translates to CASSEARSFGYGYTF.

DNA of the CDR3: TGTGCCAGCAGCTTGAAGGATCACTCCTACAATGAGCAGTTCTTC. It codes for CASSLKDHSYNEQFF. The V and J genes are TRBV7-8 and TRBJ2-1; D ambiguous. The CDR3 length is 15 residues. With 3 bases removed from V and 0 bases from J, the gap between germline ends came to 9 bases. CDR1 is SGHVS, CDR2 FQNEAQ, per germline.

The V and J genes are TRBV5-1 and TRBJ1-4; D unclear. The CDR3 contains 16 residues. CDR1 is SGHRS and CDR2 is YFSETQ in the germline V gene. V lost 3 bases, J lost 2 bases, and 14 bases lay in between. The DNA for the CDR3 is TGCGCCAGCAGCTACGAAATTCAGCCGACTAATGAAAAACTGTTTTTT. It specifies CASSYEIQPTNEKLFF.